These 15 T cell receptor beta chains share one sample of origin, sequenced in a study of post-analysis software for immune sequencing data. Study-wide findings and caveats: With TRBV5-6, TRBV5-1 and TRBV20-1 included, about 5 TRBV segments were more frequent in patients than in controls.

Tagging with unique molecular identifiers was a feature of the TCR beta cDNA libraries. TCRdb used MiXCR to reprocess the PCR reads, holding one entry per CDR3 protein. The sample carries 350,000 to 450,000 distinct CDR3 sequences, approximately 42% recorded once. Their target antigens are unknown. Sequencing was carried out using blood. Receptor source: a girl under 10 years old with multiple sclerosis.

CDR3 loop: CASSLRTAGPNYGYTF. In nucleotides, the CDR3 is TGTGCCAGCAGCCTAAGGACAGCGGGCCCGAACTATGGCTACACCTTC. V usage is TRBV11-1 and J usage is TRBJ1-2, with TRBD1 as a possible D gene (6 bases). Germline lookup yields CDR1 SGHAT and CDR2 FQDESV (reference sequence). V was pared by 5 bases and J by 2 bases, with 18 bases between. The CDR3 is 16 residues long.

This clonotype showed up just a few times. This chain uses TRBV7-2 with TRBJ1-2; 7 bases line up with TRBD1. The germline V gene has CDR1 SGHTA and CDR2 FQGNSA. The V gene end was trimmed by 5 bases and the J gene end by 8 bases; junction bases not matched to a gene: 14. There are 15 residues in the CDR3. CDR3 nucleotides: TGTGCCAGCAGCCGCGAGGAGGGGGCACTTTGGGGCTACACCTTC. It specifies CASSREEGALWGYTF.

V usage is TRBV10-3 and J usage is TRBJ2-5, with D possibly matching TRBD1 (6 bases). In germline, CDR1 is ENHRY, CDR2 SYGVKD. V was shortened by 6 bases and J by 2 bases, with 10 bases between the two germline ends. The CDR3 is 13 residues long. In nucleotides, the CDR3 is TGTGCCATCAGCGTGACAGGTCAAGAGACCCAGTACTTC. Protein: CAISVTGQETQYF.

There are a few counts of this clonotype. The chain is built from TRBV4-3 and TRBJ2-4; 12 bases fit TRBD2. The better agreement between TRBJ2-7 and the DNA end casts doubt on the J call. The CDR3 is made up of 19 amino acids. Germline assignment: CDR1 LGHNA and CDR2 YSLEER. CDR3: CASSQDSGVGLAGGYEQYF. The CDR3, as DNA: TGCGCCAGCAGCCAAGATTCAGGTGTTGGGCTAGCGGGAGGGTACGAGCAGTACTTC.

The table lists this clonotype with a few counts. The chain couples TRBV5-1 to TRBJ2-5, with D unclear. Germline values: CDR1 SGHRS, CDR2 YFSETQ. The CDR3 has 13 residues. V was trimmed by 2 bases and J by 3 bases, leaving 8 bases between them. CDR3 sequence reads: CASSLNSKETQYF. CDR3 DNA: TGCGCCAGCAGCTTAAACTCGAAAGAGACCCAGTACTTC.

V gene TRBV28 combines with J gene TRBJ2-3; 13 bases agree with TRBD2. The trim removed 6 bases at V and 2 bases at J, leaving 8 bases unmatched. Per the germline V gene, CDR1 is MDHEN and CDR2 is SYDVKM. The CDR3 loop spans 17 amino acids. In DNA form, the CDR3 reads TGTGCCAGCAGATTAATTGGGACTAGCGGGGACACAGATACGCAGTATTTT. Protein sequence: CASRLIGTSGDTDTQYF.

The CDR3 region is CASNKGLGPDEQYF. CDR3 sequence (DNA): TGTGCCAGCAATAAGGGACTCGGCCCGGACGAGCAGTACTTC. The genes are TRBV6-6 and TRBJ2-7, with a possible D match to TRBD2 (6 bases). Germline loops: CDR1 MNHNY, CDR2 SVGAGI (reference sequence). The CDR3 runs to 14 residues. Deletions cut 7 bases from V and 5 bases from J, with 18 bases between.

This clonotype was seen a handful of times. V and J are TRBV6-5 and TRBJ1-6, with D possibly being TRBD1 (5 bases). Per the germline V gene, CDR1 is MNHEY and CDR2 is SVGAGI. V lost 7 bases, J lost 7 bases, and 11 bases lay in between. The length of the CDR3 is 13 residues. The CDR3 nucleotides read TGTGCCAGCAAGGACGGGGGAAATTCACCCCTCCACTTT. Its translation is CASKDGGNSPLHF.

There are many counts of this clonotype. At one end, the junction sequence differs from germline, possibly due to a read error. The chain carries TRBV29-1 and TRBJ2-7; D possibly corresponds to TRBD2 (5 bases). Germline-derived CDR1 and CDR2 are SQVTM and ANQGSEA. The CDR3 runs to 14 residues. DNA for the CDR3: TGCAGCGTTGGTACGCTAGCTGGCTCCTTCGAGCAGTACTTC. It codes for CSVGTLAGSFEQYF.

The chain is built from TRBV4-2 and TRBJ1-6; D is uncertain. V gave up 0 bases and J gave up 7 bases, with 13 bases separating them. Germline V gene sequence: CDR1 LGHNA, CDR2 YNFKEQ. The CDR3 extends over 16 amino acids. CDR3 bases: TGTGCCAGCAGCCAAGATAGGGCACTGCACAATTCACCCCTCCACTTT. Translation: CASSQDRALHNSPLHF.

This clonotype has just a few counts. The genes are TRBV6-2 or TRBV6-3 and TRBJ2-3, with 8 bases aligning to TRBD1. Trimming cost V 4 bases and J 6 bases; bases outside gene matches: 30. Germline CDR1 and CDR2: MNHEY and SVGEGT. The CDR3 extends over 22 amino acids. The CDR3 nucleotides read TGTGCCAGCAGTTGGACAGGGATCGAACATTTGGCGAGGACGAAGGTTAGGGATACGCAGTATTTT. Translating it yields CASSWTGIEHLARTKVRDTQYF.

This rearrangement joins TRBV2 to TRBJ2-1; D is perhaps TRBD2 (5 bases). Germline CDR1 SNHLY, CDR2 FYNNEI. The CDR3 is made up of 16 amino acids. Trimming removed 6 bases at V and 10 bases at J, with 25 bases between. The CDR3 loop is CASSGIQLIPAREQFF. The CDR3 DNA reads TGTGCCAGCAGCGGGATACAACTTATACCAGCTCGGGAGCAGTTCTTC.

The chain employs TRBV4-2 and TRBJ2-7; TRBD1 is a possible D gene (5 bases). The end of the DNA is better explained by TRBJ2-5, so the J call may be wrong. Germline CDR1 is LGHNA and CDR2 is YNFKEQ. The CDR3 contains 15 residues. This CDR3 is CASSQDWGSLETQYF. CDR3 DNA: TGTGCCAGCAGCCAAGATTGGGGCAGTTTAGAGACCCAGTACTTC.

The gene calls are TRBV9 and TRBJ2-1; 7 nucleotides agree with TRBD2. The CDR3 is 15 amino acids. Germline CDR1 reads SGDLS; CDR2 reads YYNGEE. Germline trimming cut 4 bases from V and 5 bases from J; bases unmatched to any gene: 9. CDR3 bases: TGTGCCAGCAGCTGGACGGGAGGCTTTGACAATGAGCAGTTCTTC. This codes for CASSWTGGFDNEQFF.

The V and J genes are TRBV12-3 or TRBV12-4 and TRBJ2-5, with D possibly matching TRBD2 (5 bases). Trimming took off 2 bases at V and 4 bases at J, with 8 bases between the two ends. The CDR3 contains 13 residues. As DNA, the CDR3 is TGTGCCAGCAGTTTACCGGGGTCAGAGACCCAGTACTTC. It yields the protein CASSLPGSETQYF.